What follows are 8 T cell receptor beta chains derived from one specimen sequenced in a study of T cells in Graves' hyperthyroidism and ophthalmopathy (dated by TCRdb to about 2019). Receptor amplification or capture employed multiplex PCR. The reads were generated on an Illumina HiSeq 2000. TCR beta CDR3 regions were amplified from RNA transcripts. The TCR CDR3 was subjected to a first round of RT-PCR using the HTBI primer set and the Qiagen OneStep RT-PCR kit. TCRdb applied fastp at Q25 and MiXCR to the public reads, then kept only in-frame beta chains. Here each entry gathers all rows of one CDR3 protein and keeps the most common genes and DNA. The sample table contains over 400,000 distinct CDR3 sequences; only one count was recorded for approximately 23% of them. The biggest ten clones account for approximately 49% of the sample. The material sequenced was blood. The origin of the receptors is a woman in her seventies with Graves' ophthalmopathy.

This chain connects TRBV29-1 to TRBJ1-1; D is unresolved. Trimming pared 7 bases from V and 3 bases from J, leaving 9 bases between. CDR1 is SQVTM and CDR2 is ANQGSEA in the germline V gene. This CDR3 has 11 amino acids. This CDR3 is CSAQRDTEAFF. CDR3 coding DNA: TGCAGCGCTCAGAGGGACACTGAAGCTTTCTTT.

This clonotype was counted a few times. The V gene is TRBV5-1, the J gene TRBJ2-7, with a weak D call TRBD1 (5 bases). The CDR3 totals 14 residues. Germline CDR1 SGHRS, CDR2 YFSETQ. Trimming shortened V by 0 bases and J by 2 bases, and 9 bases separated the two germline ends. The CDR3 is CASSLGQLTYEQYF. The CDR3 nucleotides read TGCGCCAGCAGCTTGGGACAGCTTACCTACGAGCAGTACTTC.

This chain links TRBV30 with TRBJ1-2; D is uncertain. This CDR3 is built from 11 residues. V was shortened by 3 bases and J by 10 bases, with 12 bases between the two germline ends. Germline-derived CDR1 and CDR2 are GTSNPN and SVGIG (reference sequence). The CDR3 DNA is TGTGCCTGGAGGGCCAGGATCGACTACACCTTC. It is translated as CAWRARIDYTF.

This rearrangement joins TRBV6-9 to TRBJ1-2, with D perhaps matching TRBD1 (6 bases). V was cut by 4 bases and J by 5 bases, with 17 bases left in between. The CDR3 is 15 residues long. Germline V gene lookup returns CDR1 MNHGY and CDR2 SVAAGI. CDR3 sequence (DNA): TGTGCCAGCAGTTTAGATACGACAGGCAGATATGGCTACACCTTC. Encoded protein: CASSLDTTGRYGYTF.

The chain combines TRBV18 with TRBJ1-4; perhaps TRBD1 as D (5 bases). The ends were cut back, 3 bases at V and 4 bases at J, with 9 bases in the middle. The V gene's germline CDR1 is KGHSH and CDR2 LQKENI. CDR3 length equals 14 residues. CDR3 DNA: TGTGCCAGCTCACCTCGGGACCTTAATGAAAAACTGTTTTTT. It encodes CASSPRDLNEKLFF. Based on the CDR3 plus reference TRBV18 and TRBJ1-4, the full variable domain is NAGVMQNPRHLVRRRGQEARLRCSPMKGHSHVYWYRQLPEEGLKFMVYLQKENIIDESGMPKERFSAEFPKEGPSILRIQQVVRGDSAAYFCASSPRDLNEKLFFGSGTQLSVL.

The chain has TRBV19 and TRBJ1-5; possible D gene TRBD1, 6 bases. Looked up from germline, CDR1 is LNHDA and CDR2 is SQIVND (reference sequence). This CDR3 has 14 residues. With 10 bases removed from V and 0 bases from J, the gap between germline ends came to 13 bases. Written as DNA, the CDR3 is TGTGCCACCCACCAGGACAGTAGCAATCAGCCCCAGCATTTT. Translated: CATHQDSSNQPQHF.

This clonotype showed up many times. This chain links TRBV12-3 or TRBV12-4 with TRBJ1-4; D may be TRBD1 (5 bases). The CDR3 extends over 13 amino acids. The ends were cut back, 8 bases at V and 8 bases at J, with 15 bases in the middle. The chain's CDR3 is CASREQAVEKLFF. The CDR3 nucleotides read TGTGCCAGCCGAGAACAGGCTGTCGAAAAACTGTTTTTT.

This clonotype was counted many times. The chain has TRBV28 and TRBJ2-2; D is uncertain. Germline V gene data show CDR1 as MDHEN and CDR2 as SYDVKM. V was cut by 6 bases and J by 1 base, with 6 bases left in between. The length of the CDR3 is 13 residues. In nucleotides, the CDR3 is TGTGCCAGCAGAACACAGAACACCGGGGAGCTGTTTTTT. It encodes CASRTQNTGELFF.